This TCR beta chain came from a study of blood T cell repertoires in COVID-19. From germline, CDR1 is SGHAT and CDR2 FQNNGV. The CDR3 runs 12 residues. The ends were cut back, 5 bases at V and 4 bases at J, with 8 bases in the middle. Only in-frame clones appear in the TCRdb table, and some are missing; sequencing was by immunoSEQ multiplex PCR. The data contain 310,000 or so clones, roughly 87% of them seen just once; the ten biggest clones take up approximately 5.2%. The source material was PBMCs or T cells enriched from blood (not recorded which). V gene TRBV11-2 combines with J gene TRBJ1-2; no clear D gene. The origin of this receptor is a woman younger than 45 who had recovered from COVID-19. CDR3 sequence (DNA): TGTGCCAGCAGCACAAACAGCTATGGCTACACCTTC. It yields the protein CASSTNSYGYTF.